The entry below gives a single T cell receptor beta chain sequence along with its context. As yet, its antigen is unknown. Assay: immunoSEQ multiplex PCR; the TCRdb copy retains only in-frame clones and omits some. The profile shows around 70,000 clones, about three quarters of them singletons. The data were obtained in a study of T cell responses to AZD1222 COVID-19 vaccine. Study-level information: Second-dose intervals near 4 or 12 weeks were combined. Overall study findings and caveats: Clonal diversity was possibly underestimated, and the donors were mostly white British, with more females.

The sample consisted of peripheral blood, taken on day 0 of AZD1222 vaccination. The sequence came from an adult in good health.

CDR3 nucleotide sequence: TGTGCCAGCAGATTTGACAGGGGTACTAGTATATCCGGGGAGCTGTTTTTT. Protein sequence: CASRFDRGTSISGELFF. J is TRBJ2-2 and V is TRBV7-9; 8 bases are shared with TRBD1. There are 17 residues in the CDR3. Germline V CDR1 and CDR2: SEHNR, FQNEAQ (reference sequence). The V segment lost 6 bases and the J segment 6 bases; nucleotides outside the gene matches: 15.